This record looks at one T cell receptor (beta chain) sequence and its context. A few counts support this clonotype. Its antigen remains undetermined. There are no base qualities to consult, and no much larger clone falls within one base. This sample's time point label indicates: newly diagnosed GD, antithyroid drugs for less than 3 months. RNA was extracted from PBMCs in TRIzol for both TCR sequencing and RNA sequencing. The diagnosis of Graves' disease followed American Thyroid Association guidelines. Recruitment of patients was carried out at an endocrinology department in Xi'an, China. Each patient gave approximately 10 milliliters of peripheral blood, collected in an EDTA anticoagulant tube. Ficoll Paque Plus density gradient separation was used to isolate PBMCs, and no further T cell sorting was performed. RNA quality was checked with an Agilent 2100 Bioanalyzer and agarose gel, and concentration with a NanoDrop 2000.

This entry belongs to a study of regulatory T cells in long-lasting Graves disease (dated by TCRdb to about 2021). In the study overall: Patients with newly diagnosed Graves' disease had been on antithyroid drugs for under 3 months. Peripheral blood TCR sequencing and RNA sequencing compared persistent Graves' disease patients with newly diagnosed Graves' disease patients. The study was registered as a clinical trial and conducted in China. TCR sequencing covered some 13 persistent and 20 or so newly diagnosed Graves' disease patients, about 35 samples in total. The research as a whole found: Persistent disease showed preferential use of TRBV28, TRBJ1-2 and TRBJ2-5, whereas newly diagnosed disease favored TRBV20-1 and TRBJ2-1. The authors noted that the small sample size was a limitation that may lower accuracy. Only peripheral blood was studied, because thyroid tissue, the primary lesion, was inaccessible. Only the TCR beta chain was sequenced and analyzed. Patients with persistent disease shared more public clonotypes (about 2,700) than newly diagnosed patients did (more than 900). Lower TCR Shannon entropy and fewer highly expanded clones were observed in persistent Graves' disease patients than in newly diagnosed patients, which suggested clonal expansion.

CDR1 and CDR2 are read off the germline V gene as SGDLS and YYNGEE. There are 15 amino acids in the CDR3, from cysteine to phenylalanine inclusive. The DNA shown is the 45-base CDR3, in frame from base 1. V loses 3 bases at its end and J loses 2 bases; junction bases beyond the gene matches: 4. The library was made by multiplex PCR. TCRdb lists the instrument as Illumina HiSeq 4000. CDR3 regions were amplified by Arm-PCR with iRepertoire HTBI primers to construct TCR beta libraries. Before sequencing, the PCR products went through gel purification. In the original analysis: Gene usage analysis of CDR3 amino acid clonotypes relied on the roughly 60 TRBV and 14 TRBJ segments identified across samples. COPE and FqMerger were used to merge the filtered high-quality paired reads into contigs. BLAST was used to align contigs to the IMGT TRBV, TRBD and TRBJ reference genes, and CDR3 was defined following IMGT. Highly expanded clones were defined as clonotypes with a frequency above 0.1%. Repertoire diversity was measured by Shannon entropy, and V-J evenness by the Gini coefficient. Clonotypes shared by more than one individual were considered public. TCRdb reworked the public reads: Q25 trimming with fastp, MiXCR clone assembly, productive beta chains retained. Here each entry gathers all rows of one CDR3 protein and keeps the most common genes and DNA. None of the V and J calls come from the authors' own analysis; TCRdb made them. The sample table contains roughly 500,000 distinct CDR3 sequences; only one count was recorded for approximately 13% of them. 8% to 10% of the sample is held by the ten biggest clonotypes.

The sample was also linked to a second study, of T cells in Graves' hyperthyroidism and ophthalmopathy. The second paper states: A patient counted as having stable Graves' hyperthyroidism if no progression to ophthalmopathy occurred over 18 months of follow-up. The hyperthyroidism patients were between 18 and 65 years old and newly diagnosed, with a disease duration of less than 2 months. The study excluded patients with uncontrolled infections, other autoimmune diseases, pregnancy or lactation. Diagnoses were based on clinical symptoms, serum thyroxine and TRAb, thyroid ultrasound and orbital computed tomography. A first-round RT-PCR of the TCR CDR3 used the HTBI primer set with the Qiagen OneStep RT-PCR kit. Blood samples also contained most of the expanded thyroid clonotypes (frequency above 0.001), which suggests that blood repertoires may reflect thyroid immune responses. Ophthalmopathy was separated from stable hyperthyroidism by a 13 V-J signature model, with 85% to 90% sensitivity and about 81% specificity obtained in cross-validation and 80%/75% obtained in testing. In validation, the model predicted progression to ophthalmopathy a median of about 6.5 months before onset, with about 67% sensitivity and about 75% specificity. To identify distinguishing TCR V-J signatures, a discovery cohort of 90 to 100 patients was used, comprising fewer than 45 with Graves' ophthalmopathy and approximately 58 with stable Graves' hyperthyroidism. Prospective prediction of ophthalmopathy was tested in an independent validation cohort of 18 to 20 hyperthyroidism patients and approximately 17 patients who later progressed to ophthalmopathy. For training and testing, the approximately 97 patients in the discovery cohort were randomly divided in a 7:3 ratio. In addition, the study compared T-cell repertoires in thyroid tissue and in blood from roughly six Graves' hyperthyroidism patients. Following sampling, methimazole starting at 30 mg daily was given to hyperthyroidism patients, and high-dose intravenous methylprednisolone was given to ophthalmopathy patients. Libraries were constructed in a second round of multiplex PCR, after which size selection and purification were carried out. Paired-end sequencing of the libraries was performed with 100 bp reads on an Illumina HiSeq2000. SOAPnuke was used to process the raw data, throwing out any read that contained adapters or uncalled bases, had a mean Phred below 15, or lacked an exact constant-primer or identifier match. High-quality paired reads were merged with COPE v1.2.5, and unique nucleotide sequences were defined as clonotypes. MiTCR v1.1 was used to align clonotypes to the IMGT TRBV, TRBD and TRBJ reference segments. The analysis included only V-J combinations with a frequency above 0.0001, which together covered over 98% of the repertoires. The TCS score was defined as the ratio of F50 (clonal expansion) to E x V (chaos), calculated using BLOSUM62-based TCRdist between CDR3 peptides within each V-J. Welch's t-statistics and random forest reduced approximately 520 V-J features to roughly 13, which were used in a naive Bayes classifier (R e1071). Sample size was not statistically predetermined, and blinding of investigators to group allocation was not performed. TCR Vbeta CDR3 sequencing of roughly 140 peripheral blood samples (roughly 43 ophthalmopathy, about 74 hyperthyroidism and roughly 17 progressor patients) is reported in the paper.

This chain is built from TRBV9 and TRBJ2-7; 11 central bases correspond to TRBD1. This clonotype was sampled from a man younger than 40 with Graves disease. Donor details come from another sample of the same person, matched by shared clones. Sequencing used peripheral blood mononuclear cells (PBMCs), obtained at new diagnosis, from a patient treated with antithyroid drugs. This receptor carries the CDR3 CASSAWDRGAYEQYF. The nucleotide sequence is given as TGTGCCAGCAGCGCCTGGGACAGGGGGGCCTACGAGCAGTACTTC.